These T cell receptor beta chains were read from a single sample in a study of T cell responses to AZD1222 COVID-19 vaccine. Profiling relied on immunoSEQ multiplex PCR, and the TCRdb table lists in-frame clones only, not all of them. Of about 260,000 clones listed, approximately 95% are singletons. Sequencing was performed on peripheral blood, taken on day 0 of AZD1222 vaccination. The receptor set was obtained from an adult in good health. Both conserved end residues are part of each CDR3. D genes are given only for firm matches. Rows may omit the clone size; those that give it use once, few, many or a size class.

j_call d_call clone_size v_call cdr3_aa cdr3_nt
TRBJ2-2 - - TRBV18 CASSDASTGELFF TGTGCCAGCTCAGATGCCAGCACCGGGGAGCTGTTTTTT
TRBJ1-5 TRBD1 - TRBV6-8 CASSSDRAVQPQHF TGTGCCAGCAGTTCGGACAGGGCCGTTCAGCCCCAGCATTTT
TRBJ1-4 - - TRBV12-3/TRBV12-4 CASSSTGPLFF TGTGCCAGCAGTTCTACCGGGCCCCTGTTTTTT
TRBJ2-1 - - TRBV24-1 CATSPFPDAAEQFF TGTGCCACCAGCCCCTTCCCGGATGCGGCTGAGCAGTTCTTC
TRBJ1-6 TRBD1 - TRBV9 CASSVEQGGWALHF TGTGCCAGCAGCGTGGAACAGGGGGGGTGGGCCCTCCACTTT
TRBJ2-2 - - TRBV6-5 CASSLATGELFF TGTGCCAGCAGCCTAGCGACCGGGGAGCTGTTTTTT
TRBJ2-7 TRBD2 - TRBV3-1/TRBV3-2 CASSQEEWGTSSYEQYF TGTGCCAGCAGCCAAGAAGAATGGGGGACTAGCAGCTACGAGCAGTACTTC
TRBJ2-7 - - TRBV7-9 CASSLAPGSYEQYF TGTGCCAGCAGCTTAGCCCCCGGCTCCTACGAGCAGTACTTC
TRBJ1-2 - - TRBV6-5 CASSYSGRGNYGYTF TGTGCCAGCAGTTACTCCGGCAGGGGAAACTATGGCTACACCTTC
TRBJ2-7 - - TRBV30 CAYSSGTLTYEQYF TGTGCCTATTCGTCCGGGACACTTACCTACGAGCAGTACTTC
TRBJ1-1 - - TRBV28 CASRSQSLMNTEAFF TGTGCCAGCAGGTCACAGAGCCTTATGAACACTGAAGCTTTCTTT
TRBJ1-1 - - TRBV19 CASDGGREEAFF TGTGCCAGCGACGGAGGACGCGAGGAAGCTTTCTTT
TRBJ1-4 - - TRBV9 CASSIYPGHNEKLFF TGTGCCAGCAGCATCTATCCGGGCCACAATGAAAAACTGTTTTTT
TRBJ1-3 - - TRBV6-5 CASSPGRLGGTIYF TGTGCCAGCAGTCCGGGACGGCTCGGGGGGACCATATATTTT
TRBJ1-3 - once TRBV3-1/TRBV3-2 CASSLMDAGAGNTIYF TGTGCCAGCAGCCTGATGGATGCTGGGGCTGGAAACACCATATATTTT
TRBJ2-2 - - TRBV5-1 CASRKATMNTGELFF TGCGCCAGCAGAAAGGCGACCATGAACACCGGGGAGCTGTTTTTT
TRBJ2-2 - once TRBV24-1 CATSDLKGHLIGTGELFF TGTGCCACCAGTGATTTAAAGGGACACCTTATTGGCACCGGGGAGCTGTTTTTT
TRBJ1-4 - - TRBV5-4 CASSLGPSGARIEKLFF TGTGCCAGCAGCTTGGGACCCTCTGGGGCCAGGATTGAAAAACTGTTTTTT
TRBJ1-2 - - TRBV24-1 CATSEKGLQKGYTF TGTGCCACCAGTGAAAAAGGACTCCAGAAGGGCTACACCTTC
TRBJ2-1 - - TRBV28 CASGHSNEQFF TGTGCCAGTGGGCACTCCAATGAGCAGTTCTTC
TRBJ2-7 - - TRBV10-2 CASSWPPSGLIYEQYF TGCGCCAGCTCCTGGCCCCCGTCCGGGCTTATATACGAGCAGTACTTC
TRBJ2-2 TRBD1 - TRBV5-8 CASSSGQIANTGELFF TGTGCCAGCAGCTCGGGACAGATCGCGAACACCGGGGAGCTGTTTTTT
TRBJ2-1 - - TRBV3-1/TRBV3-2 CASNNEQFF TGTGCCAGCAACAATGAGCAGTTCTTC
TRBJ1-5 - - TRBV19 CASSPRQGNSNQPQHF TGTGCCAGTAGTCCCAGGCAGGGGAATAGCAATCAGCCCCAGCATTTT
TRBJ2-3 TRBD1 - TRBV4-1 CASSQDLDRGRGTQYF TGCGCCAGCAGCCAAGATCTTGACAGGGGGCGCGGTACGCAGTATTTT
TRBJ2-7 - - TRBV7-2 CASSLTGSSYEQYF TGTGCCAGCAGCTTAACGGGAAGCTCCTACGAGCAGTACTTC
TRBJ1-1 TRBD1 - TRBV5-1 CASSWTGGDTEAFF TGCGCCAGCAGCTGGACAGGGGGGGACACTGAAGCTTTCTTT
TRBJ2-2 - - TRBV5-1 CASSFGGGGYHTGELFF TGCGCCAGCAGCTTTGGCGGGGGCGGTTATCACACCGGGGAGCTGTTTTTT
TRBJ1-2 - - TRBV28 CASSFRISRGYTF TGTGCCAGCAGTTTCCGCATCTCAAGGGGCTACACCTTC
TRBJ1-4 TRBD1 - TRBV28 CASSLFQGGGTNEKLFF TGTGCCAGCAGTTTATTCCAGGGGGGAGGAACTAATGAAAAACTGTTTTTT
TRBJ1-3 - - TRBV21-1 CASSKAERVAADRSGNTIYF TGTGCCAGCAGCAAAGCGGAGAGAGTGGCGGCAGATAGGTCTGGAAACACCATATATTTT
TRBJ2-7 - - TRBV29-1 CSAARDSYEQYF TGCAGCGCCGCCAGGGACTCCTACGAGCAGTACTTC
TRBJ1-2 - - TRBV3-1/TRBV3-2 CASSQVSGNGYTF TGTGCCAGCAGCCAAGTATCGGGGAATGGCTACACCTTC